This T cell receptor (beta chain) came from a study of OX40 agonist ivuxolimab in advanced cancers. On the study more broadly: Dose-escalation patients' cancers were hepatocellular carcinoma, melanoma, renal cell or head and neck cancer.

Regarding this clone: What it binds is unknown.

The CDR3 runs 15 residues. Germline V gene data show CDR1 as MNHNY and CDR2 as SVGAGI (reference sequence). The J segment lost 2 bases and the V segment lost 4 bases, leaving 2 bases of the junction unmatched. Clones were sequenced by immunoSEQ multiplex PCR, and TCRdb holds only the in-frame ones, with some missing. Among roughly 76,000 clones listed, around 90% were seen once. The study, taken as a whole, reports: With doses of 0.1 to 3.0 mg/kg, CD4+ and CD8+ blood T cells had undergone clonal expansion by week 6. Expanded clones were, on average, more numerous in CD8+ T cells than in CD4+. No determination was made of the antigen specificity of the expanded peripheral T cells.

The genes are TRBV6-6 and TRBJ2-2, with TRBD1 matching 9 bases. Here the sequenced sample was CD4+ or CD8+ T cells sorted from blood, taken in a trial of the OX40 agonist ivuxolimab. The receptor was isolated from an adult with an advanced solid tumor such as melanoma, head and neck, liver or kidney cancer. The CDR3 is CASSFTGGNTGELFF. The DNA for the CDR3 is TGTGCCAGCAGTTTCACAGGGGGCAACACCGGGGAGCTGTTTTTT.